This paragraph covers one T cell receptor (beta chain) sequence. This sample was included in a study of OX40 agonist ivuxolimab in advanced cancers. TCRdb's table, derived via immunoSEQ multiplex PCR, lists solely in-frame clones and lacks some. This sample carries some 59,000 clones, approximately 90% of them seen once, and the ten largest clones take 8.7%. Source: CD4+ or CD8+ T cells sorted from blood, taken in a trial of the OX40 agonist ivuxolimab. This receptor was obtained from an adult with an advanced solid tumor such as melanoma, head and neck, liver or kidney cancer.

The CDR3 DNA follows: TGTGCCAGCAGTGAAGGACAGAACTCCTACGAGCAGTACTTC. Translated, it gives CASSEGQNSYEQYF. The chain employs TRBV6-1 and TRBJ2-5; D may be TRBD1 (5 bases). Gene TRBJ2-7 matches the end of the DNA better, so the J call may be wrong. Germline V CDR1 and CDR2: MNHNS, SASEGT. The CDR3 totals 14 residues.